The rows below give T cell receptor beta chains drawn from one sample of a study of blood T cell repertoires in COVID-19. Assay: immunoSEQ multiplex PCR; the TCRdb copy retains only in-frame clones and omits some. In the table there are about 270,000 clones, more than 85% of which are singletons. The sample consisted of PBMCs or T cells enriched from blood (not recorded which). These TCRs come from a man aged 40-55 years who had been exposed to COVID-19. CDR3s include the opening cysteine and the closing phenylalanine or tryptophan. The D gene is left open where the match is weak. Size tells how often a clone was seen (once, few, many) or the class of an expanded clone, and some rows leave it out.

v_gene,d_gene,j_gene,abundance,len,CDR3nt,CDR3aa
TRBV4-1,TRBD2,TRBJ2-1,once,18,TGCGCCAGCAGCCAAGTGGCGCCTAGCGGGATCCCCTACAATGAGCAGTTCTTC,CASSQVAPSGIPYNEQFF
TRBV5-1,TRBD2,TRBJ2-7,NA,15,TGCGCCAGCAGCATATCGACTAGCGGGACCCAAGAGCAGTACTTC,CASSISTSGTQEQYF
TRBV28,TRBD1,TRBJ1-6,NA,14,TGTGCCAGCAGGGATGGACAGGGATCAACCCCCCTCCACTTT,CASRDGQGSTPLHF
TRBV29-1,NA,TRBJ2-1,NA,14,TGCAGCGTTCACCCGGGGGGCAAATACAATGAGCAGTTCTTC,CSVHPGGKYNEQFF
TRBV4-1,TRBD2,TRBJ2-1,NA,18,TGCGCCAGCAGCCAAGAGGGACTAGCGGGTCCAGGGGCCAATGAGCAGTTCTTC,CASSQEGLAGPGANEQFF
TRBV11-3,TRBD1,TRBJ1-2,NA,13,TGTGCCAGCAGGACGACAGGGGGCTATGGCTACACCTTC,CASRTTGGYGYTF
TRBV28,NA,TRBJ1-2,NA,12,TGTGCCAGCAGTCTAGAGAACTATGGCTACACCTTC,CASSLENYGYTF
TRBV7-3,TRBD2,TRBJ2-3,NA,16,TGTGCCAGCAGCGCTGGGACTAGCGGGAGAACAGATACGCAGTATTTT,CASSAGTSGRTDTQYF
TRBV9,NA,TRBJ1-1,NA,13,TGTGCCAGCAGCGTAGGTGGCGGTCCTGAAGCTTTCTTT,CASSVGGGPEAFF
TRBV5-1,NA,TRBJ1-6,NA,15,TGCGCCAGCAGCTTGGAGGCAGGGATAAATTCACCCCTCCACTTT,CASSLEAGINSPLHF
TRBV6-1,TRBD1,TRBJ1-2,NA,15,TGTGCCAGCAGTGAAGTTTCAGGGGGTAACTATGGCTACACCTTC,CASSEVSGGNYGYTF
TRBV11-3,TRBD1,TRBJ2-1,NA,16,TGTGCCAGCAGCCCGTTGTGGGACAGGTCGAACAATGAGCAGTTCTTC,CASSPLWDRSNNEQFF
TRBV27,TRBD2,TRBJ2-1,NA,15,TGTGCCAGCAGTCGAACTAGCGGGGGACCCTTTGCGCAGTTCTTC,CASSRTSGGPFAQFF
TRBV5-1,TRBD1,TRBJ2-2,NA,15,TGCGCCAGCAGCTTATCCGGGACAGGATCCGGGGAGCTGTTTTTT,CASSLSGTGSGELFF
TRBV3-1/TRBV3-2,NA,TRBJ2-4,once,16,TGTGCCAGCAGCCAACGGGAACTGGGGGCCAAAAACATTCAGTACTTC,CASSQRELGAKNIQYF
TRBV19,TRBD1,TRBJ1-5,once,14,TGTGCCAGTAGCTTAACAGGGGGTAATCAGCCCCAGCATTTT,CASSLTGGNQPQHF
TRBV5-1,NA,TRBJ2-3,NA,11,TGCGCCAGCAGCTCGCAGGGGACCCCGTATTTT,CASSSQGTPYF
TRBV30,TRBD2,TRBJ2-1,NA,14,TGTGCATGGAGGGAGGGGTCGTCCTACAATGAGCAGTTCTTC,CAWREGSSYNEQFF
TRBV7-2,NA,TRBJ2-5,NA,14,TGTGCCAGCAGCTTAGTTGGGAGTGGTGAGACCCAGTACTTC,CASSLVGSGETQYF
TRBV2,TRBD1,TRBJ1-4,NA,15,TGTGCCAGCAGGACAGGGGTCTCAACTAATGAAAAACTGTTTTTT,CASRTGVSTNEKLFF
TRBV10-3,NA,TRBJ2-1,once,14,TGTGCCATCAGTGGGAGGGAAGAAACGGATGAGCAGTTCTTC,CAISGREETDEQFF
TRBV5-1,NA,TRBJ2-3,NA,18,TGCGCCAGCAGCTTATCCAAAATACCGGGTAGATATACGGATACGCAGTATTTT,CASSLSKIPGRYTDTQYF
TRBV7-9,TRBD1,TRBJ2-3,NA,18,TGTGCCAGCAGCTTAGGGGGGTACAGGGGATTTGGCACAGATACGCAGTATTTT,CASSLGGYRGFGTDTQYF
TRBV4-1,TRBD1,TRBJ1-2,NA,17,TGCGCCAGCAGCCCTGAACCCCGGGACAGGGGAAGCTATGGCTACACCTTC,CASSPEPRDRGSYGYTF